Following are 20 T cell receptor beta chains from one sample sequenced in a study of CD8+ T cells in alopecia areata. The treatment denotes: oral pan-JAK inhibitor, 5-10 mg twice daily. Reverse transcription of extracted RNA yielded cDNA, which provided the sequencing template. Profiling relied on immunoSEQ multiplex PCR, and the TCRdb table lists in-frame clones only, not all of them. The sample holds approximately 160,000 clones, around 59% seen once. Material: CD4+ T cells sorted from blood, obtained at week 24, from a patient treated with tofacitinib. These receptors originate from a human donor with alopecia areata.

This chain connects TRBV5-1 to TRBJ1-2; 7 bases map to TRBD1. CDR1 and CDR2 from the germline V gene are SGHRS and YFSETQ. With V trimmed by 4 bases and J by 6 bases, 6 bases remained unmatched. The CDR3 consists of 13 residues. The CDR3 here is CASSRGQENGYTF. The CDR3 DNA reads TGCGCCAGCAGCAGAGGACAGGAGAATGGCTACACCTTC.

V is TRBV6-1 and J is TRBJ1-1; D is perhaps TRBD1 (6 bases). CDR1 is MNHNS and CDR2 is SASEGT in the germline V gene. V lost 7 bases to trimming and J lost 5 bases, with 8 bases between them. The CDR3 consists of 11 residues. DNA of the CDR3: TGTGCCAGCAAAGGACAGACTGAAGCTTTCTTT. This translates into CASKGQTEAFF.

V and J are TRBV30 and TRBJ1-2, with D possibly TRBD1 on 5 matching bases. The germline gives CDR1 GTSNPN, CDR2 SVGIG (reference sequence). Between the trimmed V and J ends, which lost 4 bases and 5 bases, there was a span of 14 bases. The CDR3 is 13 amino acids. The CDR3 is CAWMSRTIYGYTF. Here the CDR3 DNA reads TGTGCCTGGATGAGCAGGACAATTTATGGCTACACCTTC.

This clone was seen ten or more times. The chain employs TRBV7-2 and TRBJ2-5, with D possibly TRBD2 on 5 matching bases. From germline, CDR1 is SGHTA and CDR2 FQGNSA. V lost 2 bases and J lost 5, with 12 bases in between. CDR3 length equals 14 residues. The CDR3 DNA is TGTGCCAGCAGCTTATTATCGGCTAGCGAGACCCAGTACTTC. Translation gives CASSLLSASETQYF.

The rearrangement links TRBV7-9 to TRBJ1-2, with D maybe TRBD1 (6 bases). The CDR3 extends over 12 amino acids. V shed 5 bases and J shed 7 bases, with 11 bases lying between them. Germline V gives CDR1 SEHNR, CDR2 FQNEAQ (reference sequence). The CDR3 DNA sequence: TGTGCCAGCAGCCACGAGGGGGGTGGCTACACCTTC. It is translated as CASSHEGGGYTF.

As to this clone: This CDR3 is also generated by other DNA sequences in the sample. The V gene is TRBV29-1, the J gene TRBJ1-2; D call uncertain. The CDR3 length is 12 residues. Trimming shortened V by 3 bases and J by 2 bases, and 7 bases separated the two germline ends. CDR1 SQVTM and CDR2 ANQGSEA come from the germline V gene. The CDR3 loop is CSVDPGNYGYTF. The CDR3 DNA reads as TGCAGCGTTGATCCGGGCAACTATGGCTACACCTTC.

J is TRBJ1-5 and V is TRBV11-2; D gene ambiguous. The CDR3 is 14 residues long. The germline gives CDR1 SGHAT, CDR2 FQNNGV. V shed 1 base and J shed 5 bases, with 9 bases lying between them. CDR3 loop: CASSLVGPDQPQHF. The CDR3 region has the DNA TGTGCCAGCAGCTTAGTTGGGCCCGATCAGCCCCAGCATTTT.

The chain uses TRBV29-1 and TRBJ1-2; D is undetermined. The CDR3 length is 10 residues. The germline CDR1 and CDR2 sequences are SQVTM and ANQGSEA. The V end lost 6 bases, the J end lost 5 bases, and 7 bases lay between the germline ends. DNA of the CDR3: TGCAGCGTGCTTGATTATGGCTACACCTTC. Translation: CSVLDYGYTF.

The V call is TRBV2, the J call TRBJ2-7; no clear D. Germline lookup yields CDR1 SNHLY and CDR2 FYNNEI. V was clipped by 6 bases and J by 6 bases, with 9 bases between them. The CDR3 length is 11 residues. The CDR3 DNA reads as TGTGCCAGCAGCTGGACGGGCGAGCAGTACTTC. Protein: CASSWTGEQYF.

This clone was seen more than once but under ten times. The V call is TRBV4-1, the J call TRBJ2-3; 9 bases fit TRBD2. Germline lookup yields CDR1 MGHRA and CDR2 YSYEKL. Trimming at V came to 4 bases and at J to 2 bases, leaving 10 bases not matched to a gene. The CDR3 is 17 residues long. In DNA form, the CDR3 reads TGCGCCAGCAGCCCCCTGGGGAGCGGGGGGCCCACAGATACGCAGTATTTT. It is translated as CASSPLGSGGPTDTQYF.

This chain uses TRBV30 with TRBJ2-5; either TRBD1 or TRBD2 may supply D (5 bases each). Germline V gives CDR1 GTSNPN, CDR2 SVGIG (reference sequence). This CDR3 region has 15 residues. The V end was cut by 0 bases, the J end by 0 bases, with 11 bases between. Written as DNA, the CDR3 is TGTGCCTGGAGTGTACCGAGGGGTTACCAAGAGACCCAGTACTTC. Translation: CAWSVPRGYQETQYF.

This clone has just a few counts. The CDR3 loop is CASSPWTDTEAFF. The CDR3 DNA reads TGTGCCAGCTCACCCTGGACGGACACTGAAGCTTTCTTT. V is TRBV18 and J is TRBJ1-1; D is ambiguous. V was clipped by 3 bases and J by 3 bases, with 8 bases between them. Germline values: CDR1 KGHSH, CDR2 LQKENI. The CDR3 contains 13 residues. The whole variable domain, filled in from reference TRBV18 and TRBJ1-1, reads NAGVMQNPRHLVRRRGQEARLRCSPMKGHSHVYWYRQLPEEGLKFMVYLQKENIIDESGMPKERFSAEFPKEGPSILRIQQVVRGDSAAYFCASSPWTDTEAFFGQGTRLTVV.

This clone has only one observation. The chain links TRBV29-1 to TRBJ1-2, with D possibly TRBD1 on 5 matching bases. The CDR3 totals 11 residues. Germline CDR1 reads SQVTM; CDR2 reads ANQGSEA. The CDR3, as DNA: TGCAGATCAACCCAAGGGGAGGGCTACACCTTC. This translates into CRSTQGEGYTF.

The chain carries TRBV2 and TRBJ2-1, with 8 bases identical to TRBD2. The CDR3 has 15 residues. Germline V gene lookup returns CDR1 SNHLY and CDR2 FYNNEI. The V gene end was trimmed by 7 bases and the J gene end by 7 bases; junction bases not matched to a gene: 12. CDR3 loop: CASNPAGARRNEQFF. The CDR3, as DNA: TGTGCCAGCAATCCAGCGGGGGCCCGTCGGAATGAGCAGTTCTTC.

The V call is TRBV2, the J call TRBJ2-1; 7 nucleotides agree with TRBD2. There are 16 residues in the CDR3. The germline CDR1 and CDR2 sequences are SNHLY and FYNNEI. The V segment lost 3 bases and the J segment 0 bases; nucleotides outside the gene matches: 5. In nucleotides, the CDR3 is TGTGCCAGCAGTGAGAGAGCGGGGAGCTCCTACAATGAGCAGTTCTTC. Protein product: CASSERAGSSYNEQFF. Using reference TRBV2 and TRBJ2-1 for the parts outside the CDR3, the full variable domain is EPEVTQTPSHQVTQMGQEVILRCVPISNHLYFYWYRQILGQKVEFLVSFYNNEISEKSEIFDDQFSVERPDGSNFTLKIRSTKLEDSAMYFCASSERAGSSYNEQFFGPGTRLTVL.

The chain recombines TRBV30 with TRBJ1-5; D remains unclear. Per the germline V gene, CDR1 is GTSNPN and CDR2 is SVGIG (reference sequence). Trimming cost V 2 bases and J 3 bases, with 8 bases left between them. The CDR3 contains 13 residues. Written as DNA, the CDR3 is TGTGCCTGGAGTACAGAGGTCAATCAGCCCCAGCATTTT. As protein: CAWSTEVNQPQHF.

The chain employs TRBV30 and TRBJ1-4, with D possibly TRBD1 on 5 matching bases. The CDR3 length is 17 residues. V was cut by 0 bases and J by 0 bases, with 14 bases left in between. Germline V CDR1 and CDR2: GTSNPN, SVGIG (reference sequence). The CDR3 is CAWSVRGEGSTNEKLFF. The CDR3 region has the DNA TGTGCCTGGAGTGTACGAGGAGAGGGGTCAACTAATGAAAAACTGTTTTTT.

The sample holds a few counts of this clone. The chain links TRBV30 to TRBJ2-5; 12 bases agree with TRBD1. Germline values: CDR1 GTSNPN, CDR2 SVGIG (reference sequence). J gave up 4 bases and V 5 bases, and 5 bases lay outside the gene matches. This CDR3 contains 14 residues. The CDR3 loop reads CAWGTGGPAETQYF. DNA of the CDR3: TGTGCCTGGGGGACAGGGGGCCCAGCAGAGACCCAGTACTTC.

The chain links TRBV6-1 to TRBJ2-5, with D perhaps matching TRBD2 (5 bases). CDR3 length: 13 residues. Trimming cost V 9 bases and J 2 bases, with 13 bases left between them. Germline V lookup: CDR1 MNHNS, CDR2 SASEGT. The chain's CDR3 is CASNPGTQETQYF. In DNA form, the CDR3 reads TGTGCCAGTAACCCGGGAACTCAAGAGACCCAGTACTTC.

The rearrangement uses TRBV28 and TRBJ2-5; D gene ambiguous. Germline values: CDR1 MDHEN, CDR2 SYDVKM. The CDR3 runs to 15 residues. V lost 4 bases and J 4 bases, leaving 16 bases between the germline ends. The CDR3 protein is CASSSSVGLIETQYF. The CDR3 DNA is TGTGCCAGCAGTTCCTCAGTCGGGTTAATAGAGACCCAGTACTTC. Together with reference TRBV28 and TRBJ2-5, the CDR3 gives the full variable domain: DVKVTQSSRYLVKRTGEKVFLECVQDMDHENMFWYRQDPGLGLRLIYFSYDVKMKEKGDIPEGYSVSREKKERFSLILESASTNQTSMYLCASSSSVGLIETQYFGPGTRLLVL.